Listed below are T cell receptor beta chains from one sample, sequenced in a study of T cell responses to AZD1222 COVID-19 vaccine. This table comes from immunoSEQ multiplex PCR, and its TCRdb copy is limited to in-frame clones, with some not included. The sample consists of about 130,000 clones, over 85% of them appearing once. Specimen: peripheral blood, collected on day 0 of AZD1222 vaccination. All receptors derive from an adult in good health. Each CDR3 is given with its conserved first and last residue. The D gene is left open where the match is weak. Where a row states a size, it is once, few, many or the class of an expanded clone; other rows omit it.

abundance,d_gene,j_gene,v_gene,CDR3nt,CDR3aa
.,.,TRBJ1-1,TRBV6-2/TRBV6-3,TGTGCCAGCAGTGTTTACACTGAAGCTTTCTTT,CASSVYTEAFF
.,.,TRBJ1-5,TRBV7-8,TGTGCCAGCAGCTTAACGGCAGGCAATAGCAATCAGCCCCAGCATTTT,CASSLTAGNSNQPQHF
few,.,TRBJ2-1,TRBV12-3/TRBV12-4,TGTGCCAGCAGTTTCGGCTCCAGTGAGCAGTTCTTC,CASSFGSSEQFF
.,.,TRBJ2-2,TRBV4-3,TGCGCCAGCAGCCAAGATCTTTCGGGCTCCGGGGAGCTGTTTTTT,CASSQDLSGSGELFF
.,.,TRBJ1-1,TRBV27,TGTGCCAGCAGTTTAGGGCCGGTTACTGAAGCTTTCTTT,CASSLGPVTEAFF
.,TRBD2,TRBJ2-3,TRBV11-2,TGTGCCAGCAGCTCGGGACTAGCAGGCCCTAGCACAGATACGCAGTATTTT,CASSSGLAGPSTDTQYF
once,TRBD2,TRBJ2-2,TRBV19,TGTGCCAGTAGTATTATGACAGCGGGGCACACCGGGGAGCTGTTTTTT,CASSIMTAGHTGELFF
.,TRBD1,TRBJ2-1,TRBV19,TGTGCCAGTAGTATTAGGACAGGGGAACGCCACAATGAGCAGTTCTTC,CASSIRTGERHNEQFF
.,.,TRBJ1-1,TRBV5-1,TGCGCCAGCAGCTCCGGCGGGGGAATCACTGAAGCTTTCTTT,CASSSGGGITEAFF
.,.,TRBJ1-1,TRBV25-1,TGTGCCAGCAGGGGGAACGCTTTGAACACTGAAGCTTTCTTT,CASRGNALNTEAFF
.,.,TRBJ2-1,TRBV30,TGTGCCTGGAGTCCCGCGGCAGTCTACAATGAGCAGTTCTTC,CAWSPAAVYNEQFF
once,TRBD1,TRBJ1-5,TRBV28,TGTGCCAGCAGGCCGGACAGGGGGCCTTCTAGCAATCAGCCCCAGCATTTT,CASRPDRGPSSNQPQHF
.,TRBD2,TRBJ2-7,TRBV11-2,TGTGCCAGCAGCTCGCTAGCGGGAGGGTGGGAGCAGTACTTC,CASSSLAGGWEQYF
once,.,TRBJ1-1,TRBV5-1,TGCGCCAGCAGAGAATCTCCCGAGATGGAAGCTTTCTTT,CASRESPEMEAFF
.,TRBD1,TRBJ2-3,TRBV28,TGTGCCAGCTGGACAGGGGCTACAGATACGCAGTATTTT,CASWTGATDTQYF
.,.,TRBJ1-2,TRBV27,TGTGCCAGCAGTCAGGGGCCCCACGAGGGTGGCTACACCTTC,CASSQGPHEGGYTF
.,.,TRBJ1-4,TRBV25-1,TGTGCCAGCAGTGAATGGGTCAGGGACAATGAAAAACTGTTTTTT,CASSEWVRDNEKLFF
.,.,TRBJ2-1,TRBV6-4,TGTGCCAGCAGTGACGGAGGGGTGCAGTTCTTC,CASSDGGVQFF
many,TRBD1,TRBJ2-2,TRBV7-9,TGTGCCAGCAGCTTGGGACAGGGGAACACCGGGGAGCTGTTTTTT,CASSLGQGNTGELFF
once,.,TRBJ1-3,TRBV5-5,TGTGCCAGCAGCTTTCAGGGCAGGGCTGGAAACACCATATATTTT,CASSFQGRAGNTIYF
.,.,TRBJ2-1,TRBV7-3,TGTGCCAGCAGCGTAGACCGGGCCAAATCCTACAATGAGCAGTTCTTC,CASSVDRAKSYNEQFF
.,.,TRBJ2-3,TRBV7-8,TGTGCCAGCAGCTCGTATCAGGTCCCAAGCACAGATACGCAGTATTTT,CASSSYQVPSTDTQYF
.,.,TRBJ2-1,TRBV2,TGTGCCAGCAGTCCGGGAGTGTCCAATGAGCAGTTCTTC,CASSPGVSNEQFF
.,.,TRBJ1-1,TRBV5-1,TGCGCCAGCAGCCTGGCCACTCGGATGACTGAAGCTTTCTTT,CASSLATRMTEAFF
few,.,TRBJ1-3,TRBV6-5,TGTGCCAGCTTAAAGGTCTCTGGAAACACCATATATTTT,CASLKVSGNTIYF
.,.,TRBJ2-1,TRBV3-1/TRBV3-2,TGTGCCAGCAGCCAAGAGGGGTTAGGCATCGATGAGCAGTTCTTC,CASSQEGLGIDEQFF
.,.,TRBJ1-1,TRBV7-3,TGTGCCAGCAGCTCAGGACCGATATCTTTCTTT,CASSSGPISFF
.,TRBD2,TRBJ2-7,TRBV9,TGTGCCAGCAGCGCCAGCGGGGTCTCCTACGAGCAGTACTTC,CASSASGVSYEQYF
.,TRBD2,TRBJ2-2,TRBV15,TGTGCCACCAGCAAAGGACTAGCGGACATGAACAGCGGGGAGCTGTTTTTT,CATSKGLADMNSGELFF
.,.,TRBJ1-2,TRBV2,TGTGCCAGCAACGGACGGCTCTATGGCTACACCTTC,CASNGRLYGYTF
.,.,TRBJ1-1,TRBV28,TGTGCCAGCAGTTTACCAGGGTCCCCCACTGAAGCTTTCTTT,CASSLPGSPTEAFF
.,TRBD1,TRBJ2-6,TRBV19,TGTGCCAGTGCGACAGGGAGTTCAAGGACTGGGGCCAACGTCCTGACTTTC,CASATGSSRTGANVLTF
.,.,TRBJ1-6,TRBV15,TGTGCCACCAGCAGAGAGCAGGGGCGGGCACCCCTCCACTTT,CATSREQGRAPLHF
.,TRBD1,TRBJ2-7,TRBV14,TGTGCCAGCAGCCAAGTCCCGAGGACAGGGGGATACTACGAGCAGTACTTC,CASSQVPRTGGYYEQYF
few,.,TRBJ1-1,TRBV7-2,TGTGCCAGCAGCTTAGTTGGGGGAGGGTTCGCTGAAGCTTTCTTT,CASSLVGGGFAEAFF
.,.,TRBJ1-5,TRBV7-9,TGTGCCAGCAGCGCGGGGCAGGCACAATCACAGCCCCAGCATTTT,CASSAGQAQSQPQHF
.,.,TRBJ1-6,TRBV19,TGTGCCAGTAAGGGGGAGACAGGTCCTTCTCGGTCACCCCTCCACTTT,CASKGETGPSRSPLHF